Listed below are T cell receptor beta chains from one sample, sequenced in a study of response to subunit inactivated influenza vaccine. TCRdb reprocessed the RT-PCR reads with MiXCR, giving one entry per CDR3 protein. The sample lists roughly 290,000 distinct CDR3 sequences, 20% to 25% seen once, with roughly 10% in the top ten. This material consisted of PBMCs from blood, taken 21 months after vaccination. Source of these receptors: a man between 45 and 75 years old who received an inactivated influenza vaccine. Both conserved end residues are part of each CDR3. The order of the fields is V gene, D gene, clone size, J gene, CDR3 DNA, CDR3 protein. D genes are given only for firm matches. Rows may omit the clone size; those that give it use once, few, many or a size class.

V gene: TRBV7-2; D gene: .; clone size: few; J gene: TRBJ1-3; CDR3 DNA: TGTGCCAGCAGTTTACAGGGAGGTGGAAACACCATATATTTT; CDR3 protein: CASSLQGGGNTIYF
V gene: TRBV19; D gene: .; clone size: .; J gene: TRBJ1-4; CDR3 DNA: TGTGCCAGTAGTCCGGGATACTTAGGAGAAAAACTGTTTTTT; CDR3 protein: CASSPGYLGEKLFF
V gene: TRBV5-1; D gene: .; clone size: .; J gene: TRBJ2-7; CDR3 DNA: TGCGCCAGCAGCTTGGCCTGGTCGGATAGGGGGTCCTACGAGCAGTACTTC; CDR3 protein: CASSLAWSDRGSYEQYF
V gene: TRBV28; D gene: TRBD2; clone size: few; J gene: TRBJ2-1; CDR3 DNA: TGTGCCAGCAGTAGCGGGGGCAAAAGCTACAATGAGCAGTTCTTC; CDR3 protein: CASSSGGKSYNEQFF
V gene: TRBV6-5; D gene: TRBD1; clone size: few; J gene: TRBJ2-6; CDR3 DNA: TGTGCCAGCAGTTATTCCCCAGGGGGCTCTGGGGCCAACGTCCTGACTTTC; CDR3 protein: CASSYSPGGSGANVLTF
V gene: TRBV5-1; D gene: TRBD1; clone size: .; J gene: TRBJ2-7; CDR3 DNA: TGCGCCAGTAAACCACCCAATGATCACCGGGACAGTCCCTACGAGCAGTACTTC; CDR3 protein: CASKPPNDHRDSPYEQYF
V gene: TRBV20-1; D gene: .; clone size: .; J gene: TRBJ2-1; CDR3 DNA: TGCAGTGCTAGTCCATCCGGCGGGATAATCATCCAGCACAATGAGCAGTTCTTC; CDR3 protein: CSASPSGGIIIQHNEQFF
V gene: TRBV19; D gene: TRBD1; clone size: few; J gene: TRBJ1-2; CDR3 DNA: TGTGCCAGTAGCGACAGGGCTCGCTATGGCTACACCTTC; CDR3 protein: CASSDRARYGYTF
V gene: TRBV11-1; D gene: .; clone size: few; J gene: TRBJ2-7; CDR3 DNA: TGTGCCAGCACCCCCGGAGGCGGAACCTACGAGCAGTACTTC; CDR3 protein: CASTPGGGTYEQYF
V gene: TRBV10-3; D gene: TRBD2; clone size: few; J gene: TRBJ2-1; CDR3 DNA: TGTGCCATCAGTGAGGGCAGCGGGAGTCGGAATGAGCAGTTCTTC; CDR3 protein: CAISEGSGSRNEQFF
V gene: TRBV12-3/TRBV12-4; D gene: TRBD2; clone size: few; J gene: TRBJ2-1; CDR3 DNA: TGTGCCAGCAGGTACCGGGAGGGGCGGGATGAGCAGTTCTTC; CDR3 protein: CASRYREGRDEQFF
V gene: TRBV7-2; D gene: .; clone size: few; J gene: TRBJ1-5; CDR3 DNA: TGTGCCAGCAGCTTAGGGGCAGTGTTGGGTCAGCCCCAGCATTTT; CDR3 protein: CASSLGAVLGQPQHF
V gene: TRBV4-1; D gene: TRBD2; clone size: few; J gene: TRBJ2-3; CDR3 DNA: TGCGCCAGCAGCCAAGTCGCGGGAGGATTTCCAGATACGCAGTATTTT; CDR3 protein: CASSQVAGGFPDTQYF
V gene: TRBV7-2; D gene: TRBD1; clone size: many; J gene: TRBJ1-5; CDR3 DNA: TGTGCCAGCAGCTCCGGACAGGGTTTTAGCAATCAGCCCCAGCATTTT; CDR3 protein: CASSSGQGFSNQPQHF
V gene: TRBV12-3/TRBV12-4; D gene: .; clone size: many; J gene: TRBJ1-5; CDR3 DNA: TGTGCCAGCAGCCTTGGCACCCAGCCCCAGCATTTT; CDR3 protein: CASSLGTQPQHF
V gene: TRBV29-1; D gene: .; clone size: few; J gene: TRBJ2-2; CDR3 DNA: TGCAGCGTAGCAGGAACCGGGGAGCTGTTTTTT; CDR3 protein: CSVAGTGELFF
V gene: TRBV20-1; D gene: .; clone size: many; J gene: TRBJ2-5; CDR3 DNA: TGCAGTGCTAGAATGGGTCAAGAGACCCAGTACTTC; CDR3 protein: CSARMGQETQYF
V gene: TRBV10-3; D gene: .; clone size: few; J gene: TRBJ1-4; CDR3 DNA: TGTGCCATCAGTGAGTCTTCGGGACAAATAAATGAAAAACTGTTTTTT; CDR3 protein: CAISESSGQINEKLFF
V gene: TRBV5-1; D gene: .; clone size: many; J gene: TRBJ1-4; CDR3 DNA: TGCGCCAGCAGGCAAGGACAGTCAACTAATGAAAAACTGTTTTTT; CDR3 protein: CASRQGQSTNEKLFF
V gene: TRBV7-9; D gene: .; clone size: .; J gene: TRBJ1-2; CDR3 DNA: TGTGCCAGCAGCCCCAGTGGAAATGGCTACACCTTC; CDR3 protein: CASSPSGNGYTF
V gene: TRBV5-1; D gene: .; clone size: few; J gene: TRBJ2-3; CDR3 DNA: TGCGCCAGCAGCTCCCGACAATCAGGGAGAGGGGGCACAGATACGCAGTATTTT; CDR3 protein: CASSSRQSGRGGTDTQYF
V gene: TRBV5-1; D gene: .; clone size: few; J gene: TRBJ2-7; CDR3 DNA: TGCGCCAGCAGCTTGGGATCTGGGCTCTTCTACGAGCAGTACTTC; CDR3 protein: CASSLGSGLFYEQYF
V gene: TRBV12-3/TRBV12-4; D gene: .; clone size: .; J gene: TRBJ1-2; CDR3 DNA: TGTGCCAGCACCGGACCACAGGGACACTATGGCTACACCTTC; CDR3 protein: CASTGPQGHYGYTF
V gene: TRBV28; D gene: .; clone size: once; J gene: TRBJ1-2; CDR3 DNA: TGTGCCAGCAGTTTATTAGGGTCTGGCTACACCTTC; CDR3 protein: CASSLLGSGYTF
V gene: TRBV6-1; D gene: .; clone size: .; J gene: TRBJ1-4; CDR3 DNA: TGTGCCAGCAGTCCCCTATACCCCACAACTAATGAAAAACTGTTTTTT; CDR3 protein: CASSPLYPTTNEKLFF